Below, 4 T cell receptor beta chains from the same sample are listed, as sequenced in a study of technical replicates of blood from a handful of donors. The table came from immunoSEQ multiplex PCR; TCRdb's copy has only in-frame clones and leaves some out. The sample holds approximately 93,000 clones, about 94% seen once. The material sequenced was T cells isolated from PBMCs. These receptors all come from a human donor in good health.

The CDR3 sequence is CASSARGLGGGYTF. The DNA of the CDR3 is TGTGCCAGCAGCGCCCGTGGACTAGGTGGAGGCTACACCTTC. V is TRBV5-6 and J is TRBJ1-2; D unclear. Trimming left V 4 bases short and J 8 bases short, with 18 bases between. In germline, CDR1 is SGHDT, CDR2 YYEEEE. The CDR3 is 14 residues long. Full variable domain (remainder filled in from reference TRBV5-6 and TRBJ1-2): DAGVTQSPTHLIKTRGQQVTLRCSPKSGHDTVSWYQQALGQGPQFIFQYYEEEERQRGNFPDRFSGHQFPNYSSELNVNALLLGDSALYLCASSARGLGGGYTFGSGTRLTVV.

The chain has TRBV7-9 and TRBJ1-4; tentative D call: TRBD1 (5 bases). Trimming took 4 bases from V and 7 from J, leaving 16 bases between them. The CDR3 consists of 15 residues. Germline V CDR1 and CDR2: SEHNR, FQNEAQ (reference sequence). The CDR3 spells CASSSPLGQGEKLFF. The CDR3 DNA follows: TGTGCCAGCAGCTCCCCCCTTGGGCAGGGTGAAAAACTGTTTTTT.

V is TRBV4-2 and J is TRBJ1-1; maybe TRBD1 (5 bases). The V gene lost 1 base and the J gene lost 3 bases, with 6 bases spanning the gap. The CDR3 covers 13 residues. From germline, CDR1 is LGHNA and CDR2 YNFKEQ. The DNA of the CDR3 is TGTGCCAGCAGCCAAGCGGGGGACACTGAAGCTTTCTTT. Protein: CASSQAGDTEAFF.

V usage is TRBV19 and J usage is TRBJ2-3, with D possibly matching TRBD2 (6 bases). V lost 2 bases, J lost 0 bases, and 12 bases lay in between. Germline V CDR1 and CDR2: LNHDA, SQIVND (reference sequence). The CDR3 is 16 amino acids. CDR3 bases: TGTGCCAGTAGTATAAGGGAGGCGGGGAGCACAGATACGCAGTATTTT. Its protein product is CASSIREAGSTDTQYF.